This TCR beta chain was captured in a study of early T cells in non-severe SARS-CoV-2 infection. Across the whole study: Sequencing input comprised bulk RNA from unsorted whole blood; chain pairing was not available.

Germline values: CDR1 KGHDR, CDR2 SFDVKD. Trimming took 4 bases from V and 5 from J; bases not matched to a gene: 9. This CDR3 region has 17 residues. A note on this clonotype: The antigen is undetermined.

In the library, individual cDNA molecules carried attached unique molecular identifiers. MiXCR, applied by TCRdb to the 5' RACE reads, yields one record per CDR3 protein. This sample has around 76,000 distinct CDR3 sequences, with roughly 15% found just once. Study conclusions and caveats: Anti-spike CD8 responses were favored by VDJdb matching, which missed private and CD4 specificities.

This chain connects TRBV24-1 to TRBJ2-5; 13 bases line up with TRBD2. This receptor was obtained from an adult who was a healthcare worker with PCR-confirmed SARS-CoV-2 infection or an uninfected control (not recorded which). This material consisted of whole blood, taken at baseline. CDR3 loop: CATSEPSGTSGTETQYF. The CDR3 nucleotides read TGTGCCACCAGTGAGCCCTCCGGGACTAGCGGGACGGAGACCCAGTACTTC.